This TCR beta chain emerged from a study of identical twins. V shed 1 base and J shed 7 bases, with 26 bases lying between them. The CDR3 has 19 residues. Germline V gene lookup returns CDR1 MGHRA and CDR2 YSYEKL. TCRdb reanalysed the 5' RACE reads using MiXCR and keeps one entry per CDR3 protein. The repertoire includes about 430,000 distinct CDR3 sequences, 18% of them detected once, and 12% sits in the top ten. The gene calls are TRBV4-1 and TRBJ2-1, with no clear D. This sequence was found in a man aged 50-59 years in good health. Sequencing was performed on naive T cells sorted from blood. The CDR3 sequence: CASSQVVTVPGLKKNEQFF. The CDR3 region has the DNA TGCGCCAGCAGCCAAGTTGTGACGGTCCCCGGATTAAAGAAAAATGAGCAGTTCTTC.